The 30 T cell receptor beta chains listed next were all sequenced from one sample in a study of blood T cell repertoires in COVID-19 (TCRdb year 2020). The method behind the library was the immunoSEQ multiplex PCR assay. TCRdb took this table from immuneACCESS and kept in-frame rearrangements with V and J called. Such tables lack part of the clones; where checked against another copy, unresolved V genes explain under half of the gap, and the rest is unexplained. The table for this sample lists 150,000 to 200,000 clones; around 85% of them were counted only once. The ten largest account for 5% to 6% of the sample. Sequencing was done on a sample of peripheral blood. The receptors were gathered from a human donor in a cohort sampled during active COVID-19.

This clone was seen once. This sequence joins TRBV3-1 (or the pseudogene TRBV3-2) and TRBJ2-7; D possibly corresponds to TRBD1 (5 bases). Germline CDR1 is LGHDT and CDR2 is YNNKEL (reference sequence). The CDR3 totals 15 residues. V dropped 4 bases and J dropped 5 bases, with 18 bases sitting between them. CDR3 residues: CASSPNQGSFHEQYF. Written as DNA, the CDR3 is TGTGCCAGCAGCCCCAACCAGGGTAGTTTCCACGAGCAGTACTTC.

CDR3 bases: TGTGCCAGCAGCCGTCCTACCCCAATGGGAGTGAGGGCTGAAGCTTTCTTT. As protein: CASSRPTPMGVRAEAFF. J is TRBJ1-1 and V is TRBV5-6; D unresolved. The CDR3 spans 17 residues. Germline-derived CDR1 and CDR2 are SGHDT and YYEEEE. V was clipped by 4 bases and J by 6 bases, with 25 bases between them. Complete variable domain (other parts from reference TRBV5-6 and TRBJ1-1): DAGVTQSPTHLIKTRGQQVTLRCSPKSGHDTVSWYQQALGQGPQFIFQYYEEEERQRGNFPDRFSGHQFPNYSSELNVNALLLGDSALYLCASSRPTPMGVRAEAFFGQGTRLTVV.

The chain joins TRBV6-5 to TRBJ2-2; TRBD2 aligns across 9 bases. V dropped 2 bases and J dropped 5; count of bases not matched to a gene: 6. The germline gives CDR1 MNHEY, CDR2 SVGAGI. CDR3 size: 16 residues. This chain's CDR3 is CASSYDAGGRTGELFF. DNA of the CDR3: TGTGCCAGCAGTTACGACGCGGGGGGGCGGACCGGGGAGCTGTTTTTT.

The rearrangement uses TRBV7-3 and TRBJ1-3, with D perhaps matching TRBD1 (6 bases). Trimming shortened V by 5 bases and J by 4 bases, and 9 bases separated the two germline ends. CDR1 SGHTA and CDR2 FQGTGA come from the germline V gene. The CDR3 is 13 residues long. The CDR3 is CASSDGQGNTIYF. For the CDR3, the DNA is TGTGCCAGCAGCGACGGACAGGGAAACACCATATATTTT. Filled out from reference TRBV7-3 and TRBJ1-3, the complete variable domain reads GAGVSQTPSNKVTEKGKYVELRCDPISGHTALYWYRQSLGQGPEFLIYFQGTGAADDSGLPNDRFFAVRPEGSVSTLKIQRTERGDSAVYLCASSDGQGNTIYFGEGSWLTVV.

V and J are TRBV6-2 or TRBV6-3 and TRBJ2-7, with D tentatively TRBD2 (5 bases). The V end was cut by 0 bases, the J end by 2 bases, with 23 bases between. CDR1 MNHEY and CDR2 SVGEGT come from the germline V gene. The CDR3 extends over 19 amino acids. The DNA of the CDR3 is TGTGCCAGCAGTTACTCGAAACTAGAGAGGGCCTTCCCCACCTACGAGCAGTACTTC. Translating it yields CASSYSKLERAFPTYEQYF.

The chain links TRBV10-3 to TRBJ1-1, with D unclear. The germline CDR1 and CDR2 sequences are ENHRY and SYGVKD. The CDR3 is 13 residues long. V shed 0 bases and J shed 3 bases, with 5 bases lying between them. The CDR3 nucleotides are TGTGCCATCAGTGAGTCGGTAGACACTGAAGCTTTCTTT. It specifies CAISESVDTEAFF.

CDR3 nucleotide sequence: TGTGCCAGTAGTTTACAACCCGGGGGGGCCTTCACCGGGGAGCTGTTTTTT. Translated: CASSLQPGGAFTGELFF. The chain couples TRBV19 to TRBJ2-2; 8 bases are shared with TRBD2. Germline V gives CDR1 LNHDA, CDR2 SQIVND (reference sequence). This CDR3 spans 17 amino acids. The V and J ends lost 5 bases and 4 bases, in that order; junction bases with no gene match: 12.

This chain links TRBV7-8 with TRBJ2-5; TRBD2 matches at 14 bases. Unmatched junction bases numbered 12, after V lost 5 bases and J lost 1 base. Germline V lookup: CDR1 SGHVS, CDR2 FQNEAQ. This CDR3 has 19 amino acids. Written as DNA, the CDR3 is TGTGCCAGCAGCCTCCACGGCCGGACTAGCGGGGGGCCCCAAGAGACCCAGTACTTC. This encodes CASSLHGRTSGGPQETQYF.

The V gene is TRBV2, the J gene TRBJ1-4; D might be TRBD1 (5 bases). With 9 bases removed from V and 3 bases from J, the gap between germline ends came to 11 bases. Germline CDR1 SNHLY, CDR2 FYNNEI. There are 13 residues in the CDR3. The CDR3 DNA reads TGTGCCAGTCGTACAGGAGCTAATGAAAAACTGTTTTTT. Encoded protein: CASRTGANEKLFF. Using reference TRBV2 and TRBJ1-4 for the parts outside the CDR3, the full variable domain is EPEVTQTPSHQVTQMGQEVILRCVPISNHLYFYWYRQILGQKVEFLVSFYNNEISEKSEIFDDQFSVERPDGSNFTLKIRSTKLEDSAMYFCASRTGANEKLFFGSGTQLSVL.

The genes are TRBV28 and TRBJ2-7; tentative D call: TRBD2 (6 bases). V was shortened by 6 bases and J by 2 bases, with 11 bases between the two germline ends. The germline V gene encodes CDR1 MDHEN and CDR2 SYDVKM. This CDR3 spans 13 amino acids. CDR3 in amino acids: CASSAGWTYEQYF. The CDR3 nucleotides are TGTGCCAGCAGCGCGGGATGGACCTACGAGCAGTACTTC.

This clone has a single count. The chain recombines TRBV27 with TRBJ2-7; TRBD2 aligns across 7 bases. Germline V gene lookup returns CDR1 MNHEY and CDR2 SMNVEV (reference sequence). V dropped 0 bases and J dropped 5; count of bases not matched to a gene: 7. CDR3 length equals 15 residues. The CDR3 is CASSLSRTRGHEQYF. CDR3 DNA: TGTGCCAGCAGTTTATCCAGGACTAGGGGCCACGAGCAGTACTTC.

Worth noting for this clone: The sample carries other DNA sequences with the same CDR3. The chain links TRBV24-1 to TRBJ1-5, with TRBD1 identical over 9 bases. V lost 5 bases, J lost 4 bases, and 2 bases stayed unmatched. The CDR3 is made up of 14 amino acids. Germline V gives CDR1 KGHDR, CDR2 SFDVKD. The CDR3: CATSGTGDNQPQHF. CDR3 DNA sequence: TGTGCCACCAGTGGGACAGGGGATAATCAGCCCCAGCATTTT.

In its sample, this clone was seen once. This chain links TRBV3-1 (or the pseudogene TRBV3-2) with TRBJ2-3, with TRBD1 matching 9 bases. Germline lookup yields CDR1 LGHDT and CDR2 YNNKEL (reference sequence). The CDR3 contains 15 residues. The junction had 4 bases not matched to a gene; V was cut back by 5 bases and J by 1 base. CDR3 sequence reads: CASSSRDRGTDTQYF. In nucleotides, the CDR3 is TGTGCCAGCAGCTCCCGGGACAGGGGCACAGATACGCAGTATTTT.

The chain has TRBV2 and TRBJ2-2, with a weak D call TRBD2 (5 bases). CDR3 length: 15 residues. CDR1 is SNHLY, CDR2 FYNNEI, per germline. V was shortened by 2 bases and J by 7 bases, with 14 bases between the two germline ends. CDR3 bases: TGTGCCAGCAGTGAAAGTGCCGGGAAGTTCGGGGAGCTGTTTTTT. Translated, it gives CASSESAGKFGELFF.

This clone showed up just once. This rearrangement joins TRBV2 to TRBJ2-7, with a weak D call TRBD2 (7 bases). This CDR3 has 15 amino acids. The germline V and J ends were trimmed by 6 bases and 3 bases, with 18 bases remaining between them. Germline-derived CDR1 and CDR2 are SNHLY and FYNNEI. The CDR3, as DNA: TGTGCCAGCAGGGAACCTGGGGGGGCTTTCTACGAGCAGTACTTC. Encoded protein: CASREPGGAFYEQYF. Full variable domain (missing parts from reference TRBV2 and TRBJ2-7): EPEVTQTPSHQVTQMGQEVILRCVPISNHLYFYWYRQILGQKVEFLVSFYNNEISEKSEIFDDQFSVERPDGSNFTLKIRSTKLEDSAMYFCASREPGGAFYEQYFGPGTRLTVT.

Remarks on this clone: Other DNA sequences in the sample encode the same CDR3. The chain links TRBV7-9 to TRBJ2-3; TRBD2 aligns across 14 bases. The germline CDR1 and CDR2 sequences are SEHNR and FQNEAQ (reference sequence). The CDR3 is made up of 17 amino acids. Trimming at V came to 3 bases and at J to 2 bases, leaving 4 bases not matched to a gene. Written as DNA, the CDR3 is TGTGCCAGCAGCTTGGGACTAGCGGGAGTCGACACAGATACGCAGTATTTT. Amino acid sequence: CASSLGLAGVDTDTQYF. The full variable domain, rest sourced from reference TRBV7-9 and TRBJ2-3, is DTGVSQNPRHKITKRGQNVTFRCDPISEHNRLYWYRQTLGQGPEFLTYFQNEAQLEKSRLLSDRFSAERPKGSFSTLEIQRTEQGDSAMYLCASSLGLAGVDTDTQYFGPGTRLTVL.

The CDR3 DNA follows: TGTGCCAGCTCACCACGGCTTTTGGGACAGGGGAACTATGGCTACACCTTC. Translation gives CASSPRLLGQGNYGYTF. The chain has TRBV18 and TRBJ1-2; TRBD1 matches at 10 bases. The germline V gene has CDR1 KGHSH and CDR2 LQKENI. Unmatched junction bases numbered 7, after V lost 1 base and J lost 2 bases. CDR3 length equals 17 residues.

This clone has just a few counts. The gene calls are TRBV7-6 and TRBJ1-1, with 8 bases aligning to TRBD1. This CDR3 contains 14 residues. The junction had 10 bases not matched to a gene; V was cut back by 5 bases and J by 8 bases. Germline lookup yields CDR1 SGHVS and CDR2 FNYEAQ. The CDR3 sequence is CASSIGQGLGEAFF. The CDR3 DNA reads TGTGCCAGCAGCATCGGACAGGGCCTTGGAGAAGCTTTCTTT. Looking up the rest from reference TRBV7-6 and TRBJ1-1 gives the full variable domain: GAGVSQSPRYKVTKRGQDVALRCDPISGHVSLYWYRQALGQGPEFLTYFNYEAQQDKSGLPNDRFSAERPEGSISTLTIQRTEQRDSAMYRCASSIGQGLGEAFFGQGTRLTVV.

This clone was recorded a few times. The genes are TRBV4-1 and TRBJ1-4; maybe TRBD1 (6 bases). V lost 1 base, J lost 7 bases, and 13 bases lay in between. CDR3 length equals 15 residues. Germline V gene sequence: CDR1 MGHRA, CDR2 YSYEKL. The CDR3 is CASSQGWTEAEKLFF. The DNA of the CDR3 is TGCGCCAGCAGCCAAGGTTGGACAGAGGCTGAAAAACTGTTTTTT.

CDR3 coding DNA: TGTGCCAGCAGCGTAGGAGCAGGTAGTGAAAAACTGTTTTTT. It encodes CASSVGAGSEKLFF. The J gene is TRBJ1-4, the V gene TRBV9; no clear D. The germline V gene encodes CDR1 SGDLS and CDR2 YYNGEE. The V gene lost 0 bases and the J gene lost 7 bases, with 10 bases spanning the gap. This CDR3 is 14 amino acids long.

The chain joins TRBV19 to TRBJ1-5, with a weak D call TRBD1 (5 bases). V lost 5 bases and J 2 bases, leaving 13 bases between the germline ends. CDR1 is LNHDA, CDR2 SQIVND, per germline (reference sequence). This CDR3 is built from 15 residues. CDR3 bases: TGTGCCAGTAGTCCCGGGACTGGGGGCAATCAGCCCCAGCATTTT. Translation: CASSPGTGGNQPQHF.

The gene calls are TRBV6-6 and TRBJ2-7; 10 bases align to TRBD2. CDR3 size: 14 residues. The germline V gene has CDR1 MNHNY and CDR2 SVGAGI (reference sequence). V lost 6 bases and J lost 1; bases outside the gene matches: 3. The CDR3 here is CASSASGSSYEQYF. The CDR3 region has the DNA TGTGCCAGCAGCGCTAGCGGGAGTTCCTACGAGCAGTACTTC.

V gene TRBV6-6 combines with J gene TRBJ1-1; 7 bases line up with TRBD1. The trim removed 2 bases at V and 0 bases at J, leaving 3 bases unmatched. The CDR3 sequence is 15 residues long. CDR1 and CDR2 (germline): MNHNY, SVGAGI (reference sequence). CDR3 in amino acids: CASSYGRGLNTEAFF. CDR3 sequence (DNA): TGTGCCAGCAGTTACGGCAGGGGGTTGAACACTGAAGCTTTCTTT.

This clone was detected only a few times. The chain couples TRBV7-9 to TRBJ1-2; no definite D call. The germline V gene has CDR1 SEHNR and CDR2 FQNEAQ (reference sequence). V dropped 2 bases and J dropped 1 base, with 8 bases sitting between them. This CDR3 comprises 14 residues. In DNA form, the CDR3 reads TGTGCCAGCAGCTTATCAAGAGATAACTATGGCTACACCTTC. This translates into CASSLSRDNYGYTF.

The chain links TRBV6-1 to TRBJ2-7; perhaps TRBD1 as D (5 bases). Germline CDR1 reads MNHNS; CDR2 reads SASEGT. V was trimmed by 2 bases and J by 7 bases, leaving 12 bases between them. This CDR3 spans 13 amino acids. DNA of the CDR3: TGTGCCAGCAGTGAAATCTGGGGCGTGGAGCAGTACTTC. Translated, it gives CASSEIWGVEQYF.

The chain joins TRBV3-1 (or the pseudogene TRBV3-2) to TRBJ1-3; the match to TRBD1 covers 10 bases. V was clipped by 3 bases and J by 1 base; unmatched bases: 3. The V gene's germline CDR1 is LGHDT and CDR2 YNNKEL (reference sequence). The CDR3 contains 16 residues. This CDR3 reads CASSHRTGGSGNTIYF. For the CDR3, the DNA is TGTGCCAGCAGCCATAGGACAGGGGGGTCTGGAAACACCATATATTTT.

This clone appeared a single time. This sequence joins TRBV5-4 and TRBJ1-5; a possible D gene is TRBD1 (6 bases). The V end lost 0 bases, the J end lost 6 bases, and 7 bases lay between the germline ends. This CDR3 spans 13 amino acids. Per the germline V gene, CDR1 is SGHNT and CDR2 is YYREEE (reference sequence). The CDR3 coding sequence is TGTGCCAGCAGCTTGGAAGGGGGTCAGCCCCAGCATTTT. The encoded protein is CASSLEGGQPQHF. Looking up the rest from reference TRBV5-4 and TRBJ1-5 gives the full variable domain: ETGVTQSPTHLIKTRGQQVTLRCSSQSGHNTVSWYQQALGQGPQFIFQYYREEENGRGNFPPRFSGLQFPNYSSELNVNALELDDSALYLCASSLEGGQPQHFGDGTRLSIL.

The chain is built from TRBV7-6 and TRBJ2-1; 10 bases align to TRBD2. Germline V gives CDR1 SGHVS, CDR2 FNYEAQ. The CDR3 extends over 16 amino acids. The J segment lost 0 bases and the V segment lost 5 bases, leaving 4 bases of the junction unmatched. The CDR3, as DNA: TGTGCCAGCAGCGCAAGACTAGCGGGCTCCTACAATGAGCAGTTCTTC. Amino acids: CASSARLAGSYNEQFF.

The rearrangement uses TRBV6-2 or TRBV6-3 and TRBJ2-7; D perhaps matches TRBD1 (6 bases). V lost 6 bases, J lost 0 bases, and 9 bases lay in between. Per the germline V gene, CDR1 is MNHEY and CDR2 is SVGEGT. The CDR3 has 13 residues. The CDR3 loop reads CASSKTGSYEQYF. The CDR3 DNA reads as TGTGCCAGCAGCAAGACAGGCTCCTACGAGCAGTACTTC.

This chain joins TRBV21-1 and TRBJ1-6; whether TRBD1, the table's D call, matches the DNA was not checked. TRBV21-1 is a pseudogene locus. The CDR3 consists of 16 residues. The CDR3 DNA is TGTGCCAGCTTGGGCTCCTTGAGCTCCTATAATTCACCCCTCCACTTT. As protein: CASLGSLSSYNSPLHF.